Presented here are 22 T cell receptor beta chains from one specimen sequenced in a study of OX40 agonist ivuxolimab in advanced cancers. The assay was immunoSEQ multiplex PCR, and TCRdb's table has in-frame clones only and misses some. Among approximately 80,000 clones listed, roughly nine tenths were seen once. This specimen was CD4+ or CD8+ T cells sorted from blood, taken in a trial of the OX40 agonist ivuxolimab. The receptors derive from an adult with an advanced solid tumor such as melanoma, head and neck, liver or kidney cancer.

This clone was seen once. The rearrangement links TRBV27 to TRBJ2-1; 13 bases agree with TRBD2. Trimming took 7 bases from V and 11 from J; bases not matched to a gene: 8. The CDR3 has 14 amino acids. From germline, CDR1 is MNHEY and CDR2 SMNVEV (reference sequence). The CDR3 protein is CASKPGLAGPQQFF. CDR3 DNA sequence: TGTGCCAGCAAGCCGGGACTAGCGGGGCCTCAGCAGTTCTTC.

The sample holds one count of this clone. The rearrangement uses TRBV4-1 and TRBJ1-4; 7 nucleotides agree with TRBD1. Per the germline V gene, CDR1 is MGHRA and CDR2 is YSYEKL. The CDR3 is made up of 15 amino acids. With 4 bases clipped from V and 6 bases from J, the junction kept 8 bases outside the gene matches. The CDR3 is CASSPTGAQDEKLFF. As DNA, the CDR3 is TGCGCCAGCAGCCCCACAGGGGCTCAGGATGAAAAACTGTTTTTT.

The chain recombines TRBV29-1 with TRBJ2-6; 10 nucleotides agree with TRBD1. CDR1 and CDR2 (germline): SQVTM, ANQGSEA. The CDR3 runs to 19 residues. Trimming took 4 bases from V and 0 from J; bases not matched to a gene: 12. The CDR3 bases are TGCAGCGTTGGTTCCGGGTTGACAGGGGGCGTCTCTGGGGCCAACGTCCTGACTTTC. It yields the protein CSVGSGLTGGVSGANVLTF.

The chain employs TRBV7-3 and TRBJ2-3; no definite D call. Germline CDR1 reads SGHTA; CDR2 reads FQGTGA. The CDR3 runs to 16 residues. The V end lost 5 bases, the J end lost 1 base, and 16 bases lay between the germline ends. The CDR3 DNA reads as TGTGCCAGCAGCCCCGATAGACTGCGAGGCACAGATACGCAGTATTTT. Protein: CASSPDRLRGTDTQYF.

V is TRBV2 and J is TRBJ1-2; D is unclear. V was shortened by 5 bases and J by 8 bases, with 12 bases between the two germline ends. The length of the CDR3 is 12 residues. Germline values: CDR1 SNHLY, CDR2 FYNNEI. DNA of the CDR3: TGTGCCAGCAGTTCATCGATGAGGGGCTACACCTTC. Translating it yields CASSSSMRGYTF.

The gene calls are TRBV9 and TRBJ2-5, with D uncertain. Between the trimmed V and J ends, which lost 0 bases and 5 bases, there was a span of 17 bases. Germline V CDR1 and CDR2: SGDLS, YYNGEE. CDR3 length: 16 residues. The CDR3 bases are TGTGCCAGCAGCGTAGGAGAGGTCACGGTGTCGGAGACCCAGTACTTC. The encoded protein is CASSVGEVTVSETQYF.

This chain uses TRBV7-2 with TRBJ2-1; TRBD1 matches at 7 bases. The length of the CDR3 is 12 residues. V lost 10 bases and J lost 10; bases outside the gene matches: 10. Per the germline V gene, CDR1 is SGHTA and CDR2 is FQGNSA. Written as DNA, the CDR3 is TGTGCCACCGGGGACAGTATTAGGGAGCAGTTCTTC. Its protein is CATGDSIREQFF. The full variable domain, its missing parts supplied by reference TRBV7-2 and TRBJ2-1, is GAGVSQSPSNKVTEKGKDVELRCDPISGHTALYWYRQSLGQGLEFLIYFQGNSAPDKSGLPSDRFSAERTGGSVSTLTIQRTQQEDSAVYLCATGDSIREQFFGPGTRLTVL.

The chain couples TRBV5-1 to TRBJ2-1; TRBD2 might be the D (6 bases). CDR1 is SGHRS, CDR2 YFSETQ, per germline. CDR3 length: 15 amino acids. V was pared by 2 bases and J by 6 bases, with 15 bases between. The CDR3 coding sequence is TGCGCCAGCAGCTTAAAAGTGGGAGGTCGCAATGAGCAGTTCTTC. This codes for CASSLKVGGRNEQFF.

The chain is built from TRBV10-3 and TRBJ2-7; 9 positions match TRBD1. V lost 10 bases, J lost 1 base, and 8 bases stayed unmatched. The CDR3 contains 14 residues. The V gene's germline CDR1 is ENHRY and CDR2 SYGVKD. The CDR3 DNA reads as TGTGCCACCGATGACAGGGGGACATCCTACGAGCAGTACTTC. Protein sequence: CATDDRGTSYEQYF.

This clone was found once. The CDR3: CASSLGGWGNQPQHF. In DNA, the CDR3 is TGTGCCAGCAGCTTGGGGGGCTGGGGAAATCAGCCCCAGCATTTT. V gene TRBV5-6 combines with J gene TRBJ1-5; the D gene is possibly TRBD1 (5 bases). V was pared by 0 bases and J by 4 bases, with 11 bases between. The CDR3 contains 15 residues. Per the germline V gene, CDR1 is SGHDT and CDR2 is YYEEEE. Combining the CDR3 with reference TRBV5-6 and TRBJ1-5 gives the whole variable domain DAGVTQSPTHLIKTRGQQVTLRCSPKSGHDTVSWYQQALGQGPQFIFQYYEEEERQRGNFPDRFSGHQFPNYSSELNVNALLLGDSALYLCASSLGGWGNQPQHFGDGTRLSIL.

The chain combines TRBV10-3 with TRBJ2-3, with D unresolved. Germline V gene sequence: CDR1 ENHRY, CDR2 SYGVKD. The CDR3 totals 15 residues. Trimming removed 2 bases at V and 4 bases at J, with 13 bases between. CDR3: CAISERPGFADTQYF. CDR3 in DNA: TGTGCCATCAGTGAGCGTCCCGGGTTTGCAGATACGCAGTATTTT.

V gene TRBV2 combines with J gene TRBJ2-5, with 8 bases fitting TRBD1. Trimming took 5 bases from V and 5 from J; bases not matched to a gene: 7. Germline loops: CDR1 SNHLY, CDR2 FYNNEI. The CDR3 has 14 amino acids. The CDR3 here is CASSTPGGRETQYF. The CDR3 DNA sequence: TGTGCCAGCAGTACCCCAGGGGGCCGGGAGACCCAGTACTTC.

This clone was found once. V is TRBV15 and J is TRBJ2-1, with 10 nucleotides matching TRBD2. CDR3 length equals 15 residues. CDR1 and CDR2 (germline): LNHNV, YYDKDF (reference sequence). Trimming at V came to 0 bases and at J to 5 bases, leaving 1 base not matched to a gene. In nucleotides, the CDR3 is TGTGCCACCAGCAGAGATGGACTAGCGGACAATGAGCAGTTCTTC. Translation: CATSRDGLADNEQFF.

The chain combines TRBV4-1 with TRBJ2-5; 10 nucleotides line up with TRBD2. With V trimmed by 1 base and J by 2 bases, 4 bases remained unmatched. Germline V gene data show CDR1 as MGHRA and CDR2 as YSYEKL. The CDR3 runs to 16 residues. DNA of the CDR3: TGCGCCAGCAGCCAAGTGCCTAGCGGGAGTCAAGAGACCCAGTACTTC. It codes for CASSQVPSGSQETQYF.

Comments on this clone: It is unclear where the CDR3 begins or ends on the DNA, so no DNA is shown, and the CDR3 is as TCRdb lists it. The V and J genes are TRBV29-1 and TRBJ1-5. CDR1 SQVTM and CDR2 ANQGSEA come from the germline V gene. The CDR3 contains 13 residues when both ends are counted. CDR3 residues: CSVGPGQHQPQHF.

Only a few counts were recorded for this clone. The chain employs TRBV2 and TRBJ1-4; 7 positions agree with TRBD1. Germline loops: CDR1 SNHLY, CDR2 FYNNEI. With V trimmed by 5 bases and J by 8 bases, 2 bases remained unmatched. The CDR3 runs 12 residues. CDR3 loop: CASSPQGEKLFF. CDR3 in DNA: TGTGCCAGCAGTCCACAGGGGGAAAAACTGTTTTTT.

To note about this clone: Distinct nucleotide sequences in the sample also encode this CDR3. The chain is built from TRBV7-9 and TRBJ2-5; the match to TRBD1 covers 9 bases. Germline V gives CDR1 SEHNR, CDR2 FQNEAQ (reference sequence). The length of the CDR3 is 15 residues. The trim removed 4 bases at V and 2 bases at J, leaving 5 bases unmatched. CDR3 in DNA: TGTGCCAGCAGCTCCGGACAGGGGCCTCAAGAGACCCAGTACTTC. Translation: CASSSGQGPQETQYF.

CDR3 region: CASSGSGQSYEQYF. DNA for the CDR3: TGTGCCAGCAGTGGTTCCGGACAGTCCTACGAGCAGTACTTC. V usage is TRBV2 and J usage is TRBJ2-7; weak D call: TRBD1 (6 bases). Germline V gene lookup returns CDR1 SNHLY and CDR2 FYNNEI. Trimming cost V 4 bases and J 1 base, with 11 bases left between them. This CDR3 spans 14 amino acids.

This chain uses TRBV5-4 with TRBJ1-1; TRBD1 agrees at 9 bases. The length of the CDR3 is 16 residues. Germline V CDR1 and CDR2: SGHNT, YYREEE (reference sequence). Unmatched junction bases numbered 8, after V lost 4 bases and J lost 1 base. The CDR3 here is CASSPTGGWTNTEAFF. CDR3 nucleotides: TGTGCCAGCAGCCCAACAGGGGGCTGGACGAACACTGAAGCTTTCTTT.

The CDR3 nucleotides are TGTGCCAGCAGCTTAGGAGGCAGGGGAGCCAAAAACATTCAGTACTTC. Translation gives CASSLGGRGAKNIQYF. This chain links TRBV11-3 with TRBJ2-4; perhaps TRBD1 as D (6 bases). The CDR3 contains 16 residues. CDR1 and CDR2 from the germline V gene are SGHNT and YENEEA. With 1 base removed from V and 0 bases from J, the gap between germline ends came to 10 bases.

This rearrangement joins TRBV10-3 to TRBJ2-1; TRBD2 matches 15 bases. The CDR3 is 19 amino acids. Germline CDR1 ENHRY, CDR2 SYGVKD. Trimming removed 0 bases from V and 3 bases from J; junction bases left unmatched: 6. The DNA for the CDR3 is TGTGCCATCAGTGAGTCAGGACTAGCGGGGGGGCCCATCTACAATGAGCAGTTCTTC. This translates into CAISESGLAGGPIYNEQFF.

This chain links TRBV25-1 with TRBJ2-5, with D maybe TRBD2 (6 bases). The germline CDR1 and CDR2 sequences are MGHDK and SYGVNS. V lost 3 bases to trimming and J lost 4 bases, with 15 bases between them. The CDR3 covers 15 residues. CDR3 coding DNA: TGTGCCAGCAGTGACCGGGCCCTGGGGGGAGAGACCCAGTACTTC. Its translation: CASSDRALGGETQYF.